This T cell receptor beta chain comes out of a study of T-cell reconstitution after alpha-beta-depleted transplantation in children. Germline V gene data show CDR1 as LGHNA and CDR2 as YNFKEQ. Losses at the gene ends were 3 bases for V and 9 bases for J; bases not matched to a gene: 11. CDR3 length: 17 residues. Using unique molecular identifiers, the investigators prepared the TCRbeta library. Using its own MiXCR run on the PCR reads, TCRdb lists one record per CDR3 protein. The sample holds about 340,000 distinct CDR3 sequences, 13% seen once. This clonotype was sampled from a human donor who donated a stem cell graft to a child with Fanconi anemia. V usage is TRBV4-2 and J usage is TRBJ2-1; 13 bases map to TRBD2. The material was PBMCs, obtained from the stem cell graft. The CDR3 DNA reads as TGTGCCAGCAGCCAGTTACATGGGACTAGCGGGGTTGGTGAGCAGTTCTTC. It is translated as CASSQLHGTSGVGEQFF.